The 14 T cell receptor beta chains below all came from one sample that was sequenced in a study of Ad26.COV2.S vaccination and SARS-CoV-2 variants. Noted treatment: approximately 18 received Ad26.COV2.S at low or high dose, single or two shots; about five received placebo; per-sample allocation not given. Samples analyzed were those drawn on day 63 after the first vaccine or placebo injection. The table came from immunoSEQ multiplex PCR; TCRdb's copy has only in-frame clones and leaves some out. This sample has roughly 410,000 clones, with 83% found just once. The material was peripheral blood, obtained in a trial of Ad26.COV2.S vaccine versus placebo. The origin of the receptors is a person aged 18-65 years who received the Ad26.COV2.S COVID-19 vaccine or a placebo.

The genes are TRBV7-6 and TRBJ2-1; 8 nucleotides line up with TRBD2. The V segment lost 4 bases and the J segment 7 bases; nucleotides outside the gene matches: 6. The CDR3 extends over 14 amino acids. CDR1 SGHVS and CDR2 FNYEAQ come from the germline V gene. CDR3 sequence (DNA): TGTGCCAGCAGCTACAGCGGGAGCAGTAATGAGCAGTTCTTC. As protein: CASSYSGSSNEQFF.

The CDR3 nucleotides are TGTGCCAGCTCACCATCGCGGGGGACAGGGTTAAATGAGCAGTTCTTC. This translates into CASSPSRGTGLNEQFF. This chain connects TRBV18 to TRBJ2-1; TRBD1 matches 9 bases. CDR1 and CDR2 from the germline V gene are KGHSH and LQKENI. Trimming cost V 2 bases and J 7 bases; bases outside gene matches: 9. The CDR3 is made up of 16 amino acids.

The chain couples TRBV18 to TRBJ2-5; possibly TRBD1 or TRBD2 for D (6 bases each). Trimming took 6 bases from V and 2 from J, leaving 13 bases between them. The CDR3 runs to 14 residues. In germline, CDR1 is KGHSH, CDR2 LQKENI. This CDR3 is CASSVWGAQETQYF. The CDR3 region has the DNA TGTGCCAGCTCCGTATGGGGGGCACAAGAGACCCAGTACTTC.

This clone has only a few counts. The chain joins TRBV2 to TRBJ2-5, with a tentative D call TRBD2 (6 bases). Per the germline V gene, CDR1 is SNHLY and CDR2 is FYNNEI. This CDR3 has 15 amino acids. V shed 2 bases and J shed 2 bases, with 12 bases lying between them. The CDR3: CASSERNGGQETQYF. CDR3 nucleotides: TGTGCCAGCAGTGAACGTAACGGGGGTCAAGAGACCCAGTACTTC.

This chain links TRBV7-2 with TRBJ2-7; the match to TRBD1 covers 9 bases. The trim removed 4 bases at V and 3 bases at J, leaving 4 bases unmatched. Germline-derived CDR1 and CDR2 are SGHTA and FQGNSA. The CDR3 runs to 14 residues. The CDR3 is CASSYGQGIYEQYF. The CDR3 nucleotides are TGTGCCAGCAGCTACGGACAGGGGATCTACGAGCAGTACTTC.

This chain links TRBV4-1 with TRBJ2-7; 7 bases are a match to TRBD2. Germline V gene sequence: CDR1 MGHRA, CDR2 YSYEKL. After removal of 4 bases from V and 3 bases from J, the junction contained 15 bases not matched to a gene. The CDR3 contains 17 residues. CDR3 sequence reads: CASSPVGTGRALYEQYF. In DNA, the CDR3 is TGCGCCAGCAGCCCCGTCGGAACGGGGAGGGCCCTCTACGAGCAGTACTTC.

V usage is TRBV7-8 and J usage is TRBJ2-7, with 8 nucleotides matching TRBD1. The CDR3 contains 14 residues. The J segment lost 3 bases and the V segment lost 3 bases, leaving 4 bases of the junction unmatched. Germline V CDR1 and CDR2: SGHVS, FQNEAQ. This chain's CDR3 is CASSLATGGYEQYF. CDR3 bases: TGTGCCAGCAGCTTGGCCACAGGGGGCTACGAGCAGTACTTC.

The chain links TRBV28 to TRBJ1-1, with 8 positions matching TRBD1. CDR1 and CDR2 from the germline V gene are MDHEN and SYDVKM. The CDR3 runs to 17 residues. The V segment lost 2 bases and the J segment 3 bases; nucleotides outside the gene matches: 11. The CDR3 reads CASSLRGRGRRDTEAFF. The DNA for the CDR3 is TGTGCCAGCAGTTTAAGGGGCAGGGGGCGGAGAGACACTGAAGCTTTCTTT.

Comments on this clone: This CDR3 is also generated by other DNA sequences in the sample. This chain connects TRBV5-4 to TRBJ1-2; 10 positions agree with TRBD1. Germline V gene lookup returns CDR1 SGHNT and CDR2 YYREEE (reference sequence). With 3 bases clipped from V and 1 base from J, the junction kept 3 bases outside the gene matches. The CDR3 extends over 15 amino acids. CDR3 DNA sequence: TGTGCCAGCAGCTCCCGGACAGGGGGTAACTATGGCTACACCTTC. Protein sequence: CASSSRTGGNYGYTF.

This chain joins TRBV6-5 and TRBJ1-2; D gene ambiguous. This CDR3 is 15 amino acids long. Germline V gene lookup returns CDR1 MNHEY and CDR2 SVGAGI. The germline V and J ends were trimmed by 10 bases and 2 bases, with 20 bases remaining between them. The CDR3 reads CATLTWEQSNYGYTF. The CDR3 DNA reads as TGTGCCACCCTAACTTGGGAACAGTCCAACTATGGCTACACCTTC.

V is TRBV3-1 (or the pseudogene TRBV3-2) and J is TRBJ2-6; D not certain. The ends were cut back, 1 base at V and 0 bases at J, with 10 bases in the middle. The CDR3 length is 17 residues. The germline V gene encodes CDR1 LGHDT and CDR2 YNNKEL (reference sequence). The CDR3 DNA is TGTGCCAGCAGCCAAGCCGCTTGGGGCTCTGGGGCCAACGTCCTGACTTTC. Translation: CASSQAAWGSGANVLTF.

This clone was seen only once. This chain connects TRBV14 to TRBJ1-1; 9 bases align to TRBD1. This CDR3 has 16 residues. Trimming took 7 bases from V and 2 from J; bases not matched to a gene: 11. Germline V gene lookup returns CDR1 SGHDN and CDR2 FVKESK. CDR3 sequence: CASTEYRGLFNTEAFF. CDR3 bases: TGTGCCAGCACCGAATACAGGGGGCTCTTTAACACTGAAGCTTTCTTT.

This clone was counted a few times. The chain joins TRBV7-2 to TRBJ1-4; D ambiguous. The CDR3 extends over 14 amino acids. The V gene lost 1 base and the J gene lost 12 bases, with 15 bases spanning the gap. In germline, CDR1 is SGHTA, CDR2 FQGNSA. CDR3 sequence reads: CASSLGRPLGELFF. The CDR3 coding sequence is TGTGCCAGCAGCTTAGGACGGCCCCTTGGGGAACTGTTTTTT.

This chain uses TRBV12-5 with TRBJ1-5; TRBD1 might be the D (5 bases). Germline loops: CDR1 LGHNT, CDR2 FRNRAP. This CDR3 has 14 amino acids. Deletions cut 6 bases from V and 6 bases from J, with 15 bases between. The CDR3 reads CASGLGPQGQPQHF. The CDR3 DNA is TGTGCTAGTGGACTCGGGCCTCAGGGTCAGCCCCAGCATTTT.